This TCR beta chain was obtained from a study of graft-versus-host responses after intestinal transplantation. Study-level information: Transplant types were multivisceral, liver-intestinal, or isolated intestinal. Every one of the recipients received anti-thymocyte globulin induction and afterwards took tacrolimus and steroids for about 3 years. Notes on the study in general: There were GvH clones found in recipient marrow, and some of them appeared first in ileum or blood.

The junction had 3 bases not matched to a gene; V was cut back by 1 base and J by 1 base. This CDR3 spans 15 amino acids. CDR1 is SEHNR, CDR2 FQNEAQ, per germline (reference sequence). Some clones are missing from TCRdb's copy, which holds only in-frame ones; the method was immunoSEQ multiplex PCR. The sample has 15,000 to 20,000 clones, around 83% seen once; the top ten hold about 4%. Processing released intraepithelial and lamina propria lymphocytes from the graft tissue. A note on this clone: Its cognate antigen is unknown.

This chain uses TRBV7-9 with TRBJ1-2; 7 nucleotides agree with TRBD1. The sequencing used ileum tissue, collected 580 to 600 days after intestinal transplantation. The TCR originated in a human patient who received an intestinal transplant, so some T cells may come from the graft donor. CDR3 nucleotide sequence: TGTGCCAGCAGCTTAGGAGGGGGCGTTAACTATGGCTACACCTTC. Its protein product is CASSLGGGVNYGYTF.